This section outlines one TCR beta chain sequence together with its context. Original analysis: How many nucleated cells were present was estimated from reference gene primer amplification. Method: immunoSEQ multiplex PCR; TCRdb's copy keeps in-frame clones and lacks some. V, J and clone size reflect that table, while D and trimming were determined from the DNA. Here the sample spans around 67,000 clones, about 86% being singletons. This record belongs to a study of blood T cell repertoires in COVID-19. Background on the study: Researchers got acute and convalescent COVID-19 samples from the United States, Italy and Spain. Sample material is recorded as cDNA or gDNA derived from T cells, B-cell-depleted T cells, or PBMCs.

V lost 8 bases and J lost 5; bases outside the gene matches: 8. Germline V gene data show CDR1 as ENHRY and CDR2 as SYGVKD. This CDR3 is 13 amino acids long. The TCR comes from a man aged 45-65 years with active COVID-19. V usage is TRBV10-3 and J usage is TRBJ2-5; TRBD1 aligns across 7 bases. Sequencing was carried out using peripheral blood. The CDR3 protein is CAIGRQGEETQYF. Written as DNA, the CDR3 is TGTGCCATCGGTCGACAGGGTGAGGAGACCCAGTACTTC.